Shown below are 2 T cell receptor beta chains from a single sample sequenced in a study of regulatory T cells in long-lasting Graves disease (TCRdb year 2021). The library was made by multiplex PCR. TCRdb records Illumina HiSeq 4000 as the sequencer. iRepertoire HTBI primers and Arm-PCR amplification of CDR3 regions were used to construct TCR beta libraries. TCRdb ran its own pipeline on the public reads, namely fastp trimming at Q25 and MiXCR clone calling, and kept in-frame beta chains. Entries that share a CDR3 protein sequence are merged under the most common genes and DNA. This sample comprises a few hundred thousand distinct CDR3 sequences, roughly 25% of them detected only once. 28% of the sample is taken by the ten largest. The time point label here, explained by the study, means: persistent/refractory GD, antithyroid drugs over 5 years with positive TRAb. For both TCR sequencing and RNA sequencing, RNA was extracted from PBMCs in TRIzol.

Sequencing used peripheral blood mononuclear cells (PBMCs), obtained when the disease was refractory, from a patient treated with antithyroid drugs. These receptors were collected from a woman in her forties with Graves disease. Donor details come from another sample of the same person, matched by shared clones.

The J gene is TRBJ2-2, the V gene TRBV27, with TRBD1 matching over 10 bases. The CDR3 runs 15 residues. With V trimmed by 6 bases and J by 7 bases, 8 bases remained unmatched. The germline gives CDR1 MNHEY, CDR2 SMNVEV (reference sequence). The CDR3 DNA sequence: TGTGCCAGCAGATCCGGGACAGGGGAAAGCGGGGAGCTGTTTTTT. Residues: CASRSGTGESGELFF.

J is TRBJ2-3 and V is TRBV28, with D tentatively TRBD2 (5 bases). V lost 7 bases and J lost 4, with 15 bases in between. The germline CDR1 and CDR2 sequences are MDHEN and SYDVKM. The CDR3 spans 14 residues. This CDR3 reads CASITGRRADTQYF. CDR3 bases: TGTGCCAGCATCACGGGAAGACGGGCAGATACGCAGTATTTT.